Sequencing of this TCR beta chain was carried out in a study of blood T cell repertoires in COVID-19. On the study more broadly: Samples of COVID-19 (acute and convalescent) were obtained from the United States, Italy and Spain. PBMCs, B-cell-depleted T cells, or T cells provided the cDNA or gDNA that made up the material.

The assay was immunoSEQ multiplex PCR, and TCRdb's table has in-frame clones only and misses some. The sample records roughly 240,000 clones, roughly 86% being singletons. Per germline, CDR1 SNHLY and CDR2 FYNNEI. This CDR3 comprises 12 residues. V lost 10 bases and J 9 bases, leaving 18 bases between the germline ends. The sequenced material came from peripheral blood. This chain links TRBV2 with TRBJ1-1; D is ambiguous. This TCR derives from a woman aged 55-70 years who had recovered from COVID-19. CDR3 sequence reads: CATEDTDLKAFF. CDR3 nucleotides: TGTGCCACAGAAGATACAGATCTGAAAGCTTTCTTT.